This TCR beta chain came from a study of blood T cell repertoires in COVID-19. Germline V gene sequence: CDR1 SNHLY, CDR2 FYNNEI. After removal of 8 bases from V and 2 bases from J, the junction contained 3 bases not matched to a gene. The CDR3 runs 14 residues. Measured with immunoSEQ multiplex PCR; TCRdb has only the in-frame clones, and not every one. Of under 55,000 clones detected, under 90% appear once; the ten largest clones hold around 28%. The sequence came from a human donor in a cohort sampled during active COVID-19. The sequenced material came from peripheral blood. The J gene is TRBJ1-6, the V gene TRBV2, with 7 bases matching TRBD1. CDR3 sequence: CASGGQTYNSPLHF. CDR3 coding DNA: TGTGCCAGCGGGGGACAGACCTATAATTCACCCCTCCACTTT.